The next 26 T cell receptor beta chains were all read from a single sample in a study of blood T cell repertoires in COVID-19. TCRdb keeps only in-frame clones here, not all; method: immunoSEQ multiplex PCR. The sample includes about 150,000 clones, about 90% of them seen just once. Sequenced: peripheral blood. Receptor source: a man at least 80 years old with acute or convalescent COVID-19.

The V gene is TRBV19, the J gene TRBJ2-2; tentative D call: TRBD2 (6 bases). The CDR3 has 15 amino acids. Trimming removed 9 bases at V and 1 base at J, with 15 bases between. Germline V gives CDR1 LNHDA, CDR2 SQIVND (reference sequence). The chain's CDR3 is CASLSGSGNTGELFF. CDR3 bases: TGTGCCAGCCTCTCTGGTAGCGGGAACACCGGGGAGCTGTTTTTT. Looking up the rest from reference TRBV19 and TRBJ2-2 gives the full variable domain: DGGITQSPKYLFRKEGQNVTLSCEQNLNHDAMYWYRQDPGQGLRLIYYSQIVNDFQKGDIAEGYSVSREKKESFPLTVTSAQKNPTAFYLCASLSGSGNTGELFFGEGSRLTVL.

This rearrangement joins TRBV5-1 to TRBJ2-7; a weak D match, TRBD1 (5 bases). The ends were cut back, 4 bases at V and 0 bases at J, with 14 bases in the middle. In germline, CDR1 is SGHRS, CDR2 YFSETQ. The CDR3 runs to 15 residues. CDR3 sequence reads: CASSLTESLSYEQYF. CDR3 bases: TGCGCCAGCAGCCTGACAGAGAGCCTCTCCTACGAGCAGTACTTC.

This sequence joins TRBV27 and TRBJ1-5, with TRBD1 matching over 7 bases. V lost 6 bases, J lost 0 bases, and 20 bases stayed unmatched. This CDR3 spans 20 amino acids. Looked up from germline, CDR1 is MNHEY and CDR2 is SMNVEV (reference sequence). In nucleotides, the CDR3 is TGTGCCAGCAGACGAAAGGGGGCCCCCGGACTCGACTATAGCAATCAGCCCCAGCATTTT. This gives the protein CASRRKGAPGLDYSNQPQHF.

The chain links TRBV28 to TRBJ1-2, with a tentative D call TRBD1 (5 bases). CDR1 and CDR2 from the germline V gene are MDHEN and SYDVKM. Deletions cut 6 bases from V and 7 bases from J, with 21 bases between. The CDR3 totals 15 residues. The CDR3 loop reads CASSQLPQGSLGYTF. CDR3 nucleotide sequence: TGTGCCAGCAGCCAACTCCCCCAGGGTAGCCTTGGCTACACCTTC.

This chain links TRBV11-2 with TRBJ1-2, with D tentatively TRBD1 (5 bases). V gave up 3 bases and J gave up 6 bases, with 11 bases separating them. Germline CDR1 and CDR2: SGHAT and FQNNGV. This CDR3 region has 13 residues. The CDR3 reads CASSFARVDGYTF. CDR3 nucleotides: TGTGCCAGCAGCTTCGCCAGGGTGGATGGCTACACCTTC.

The chain couples TRBV27 to TRBJ2-3; TRBD2 might be the D (6 bases). The CDR3 covers 16 residues. Germline V CDR1 and CDR2: MNHEY, SMNVEV (reference sequence). Between the trimmed V and J ends, which lost 6 bases and 6 bases, there was a span of 22 bases. CDR3 region: CASRRRSAGRTDTQYF. The DNA for the CDR3 is TGTGCCAGCAGACGTAGGTCCGCGGGGAGGACGGATACGCAGTATTTT.

This chain links TRBV5-1 with TRBJ2-7; 7 bases fit TRBD1. The CDR3 sequence is 17 residues long. CDR1 SGHRS and CDR2 YFSETQ come from the germline V gene. The V gene end was trimmed by 3 bases and the J gene end by 0 bases; junction bases not matched to a gene: 12. This CDR3 reads CASSYRIGTAYSYEQYF. The CDR3 nucleotides are TGCGCCAGCAGCTACCGAATCGGGACAGCTTACTCCTACGAGCAGTACTTC. Filled out from reference TRBV5-1 and TRBJ2-7, the complete variable domain reads KAGVTQTPRYLIKTRGQQVTLSCSPISGHRSVSWYQQTPGQGLQFLFEYFSETQRNKGNFPGRFSGRQFSNSRSEMNVSTLELGDSALYLCASSYRIGTAYSYEQYFGPGTRLTVT.

The chain links TRBV10-1 to TRBJ1-6; 9 bases agree with TRBD1. Germline V gene sequence: CDR1 WNHNN, CDR2 SYGVQD (reference sequence). Trimming took 4 bases from V and 7 from J; bases not matched to a gene: 5. The CDR3 is made up of 15 amino acids. This chain's CDR3 is CASSARTGENSPLHF. The CDR3 nucleotides read TGCGCCAGCAGTGCCCGGACAGGGGAAAATTCACCCCTCCACTTT.

The chain recombines TRBV4-1 with TRBJ2-2; D gene unclear. The CDR3 has 14 residues. Germline V gives CDR1 MGHRA, CDR2 YSYEKL. Trimming removed 0 bases from V and 7 bases from J, with 9 bases in between. The CDR3 region is CASSQERRVGELFF. As DNA, the CDR3 is TGCGCCAGCAGCCAAGAGAGACGGGTCGGGGAGCTGTTTTTT.

This rearrangement joins TRBV2 to TRBJ1-5; the match to TRBD1 covers 10 bases. The CDR3 is 15 residues long. CDR1 SNHLY and CDR2 FYNNEI come from the germline V gene. With V trimmed by 6 bases and J by 6 bases, 8 bases remained unmatched. The CDR3 DNA is TGTGCCAGCAGCGCAGACAGGGGGCGGACTCAGCCCCAGCATTTT. Amino acid sequence: CASSADRGRTQPQHF.

The gene calls are TRBV5-1 and TRBJ2-3; perhaps TRBD1 as D (7 bases). The CDR3 consists of 15 residues. Trimming removed 3 bases from V and 5 bases from J, with 16 bases in between. The germline CDR1 and CDR2 sequences are SGHRS and YFSETQ. The DNA for the CDR3 is TGCGCCAGCAGCTCACAGGGGCCGGGGGAAGATACGCAGTATTTT. Translation: CASSSQGPGEDTQYF.

This clone is a singleton in its sample. J is TRBJ1-5 and V is TRBV27, with D perhaps TRBD1 (6 bases). Germline-derived CDR1 and CDR2 are MNHEY and SMNVEV (reference sequence). The V gene lost 10 bases and the J gene lost 0 bases, with 16 bases spanning the gap. The CDR3 spans 15 residues. The DNA for the CDR3 is TGTGCCACCCGGGAGGGGGTCCTTAGCAATCAGCCCCAGCATTTT. It translates to CATREGVLSNQPQHF.

The genes are TRBV6-5 and TRBJ2-3, with 10 bases identical to TRBD2. The length of the CDR3 is 15 residues. Germline V gene data show CDR1 as MNHEY and CDR2 as SVGAGI. J gave up 6 bases and V 4 bases, and 7 bases lay outside the gene matches. CDR3 sequence: CASSSAGGSLDTQYF. As DNA, the CDR3 is TGTGCCAGCAGTTCAGCGGGAGGGTCGCTTGATACGCAGTATTTT.

This clone was counted a single time. The rearrangement uses TRBV6-1 and TRBJ1-4, with 7 bases identical to TRBD1. Germline values: CDR1 MNHNS, CDR2 SASEGT. Germline trimming cut 3 bases from V and 7 bases from J; bases unmatched to any gene: 5. This CDR3 spans 14 amino acids. For the CDR3, the DNA is TGTGCCAGCAGTGACGGACAGGCAGGTGAAAAACTGTTTTTT. As protein: CASSDGQAGEKLFF.

The chain links TRBV29-1 to TRBJ1-5; 7 positions agree with TRBD1. The CDR3 contains 12 residues. Germline V lookup: CDR1 SQVTM, CDR2 ANQGSEA. The ends lost 4 bases at V and 12 bases at J; junction bases unmatched: 9. The CDR3, as DNA: TGCAGCGTTGGGGAGGCGAGGGACAGCCAGCATTTT. It specifies CSVGEARDSQHF.

This clone was found a few times. The J gene is TRBJ1-2, the V gene TRBV11-1, with a tentative D call TRBD1 (5 bases). Trimming pared 1 base from V and 4 bases from J, leaving 13 bases between. Germline values: CDR1 SGHAT, CDR2 FQDESV (reference sequence). This CDR3 spans 15 amino acids. CDR3 residues: CASSLGAQGGYGYTF. As DNA, the CDR3 is TGTGCCAGCAGCTTAGGGGCGCAGGGAGGCTATGGCTACACCTTC.

This chain joins TRBV11-2 and TRBJ2-7, with 7 bases identical to TRBD1. This CDR3 spans 14 amino acids. CDR1 is SGHAT and CDR2 is FQNNGV in the germline V gene. After removal of 5 bases from V and 3 bases from J, the junction contained 7 bases not matched to a gene. CDR3 sequence reads: CASSLDREYYEQYF. The CDR3 bases are TGTGCCAGCAGCCTCGACAGGGAATACTACGAGCAGTACTTC.

The chain couples TRBV27 to TRBJ2-7, with 10 nucleotides matching TRBD1. The V segment lost 11 bases and the J segment 4 bases; nucleotides outside the gene matches: 8. In germline, CDR1 is MNHEY, CDR2 SMNVEV (reference sequence). The CDR3 is 13 amino acids. The CDR3 loop reads CASGGDRGYEQYF. The CDR3 DNA follows: TGTGCCTCCGGAGGGGACAGGGGTTACGAGCAGTACTTC.

The V and J genes are TRBV28 and TRBJ1-1; D perhaps matches TRBD1 (5 bases). V lost 7 bases, J lost 4 bases, and 16 bases lay in between. CDR1 and CDR2 from the germline V gene are MDHEN and SYDVKM. The CDR3 sequence is 14 residues long. The CDR3 sequence: CASTWGRKGTEAFF. The CDR3 DNA is TGTGCCAGCACCTGGGGGAGGAAGGGCACTGAAGCTTTCTTT.

This chain uses TRBV29-1 with TRBJ2-1; 7 nucleotides line up with TRBD1. V lost 8 bases to trimming and J lost 10 bases; unmatched junction nucleotides: 8. The CDR3 is made up of 11 amino acids. From germline, CDR1 is SQVTM and CDR2 ANQGSEA. The CDR3 protein is CSPGRGREQFF. For the CDR3, the DNA is TGCAGCCCGGGAAGGGGGCGGGAGCAGTTCTTC.

The chain links TRBV10-3 to TRBJ2-2, with TRBD1 matching 10 bases. J was trimmed by 5 bases and V by 4 bases; bases with no gene match: 7. This CDR3 contains 16 residues. Germline CDR1 is ENHRY and CDR2 is SYGVKD. CDR3 amino acids: CAISVMGTGETGELFF. Here the CDR3 DNA reads TGTGCCATCAGTGTGATGGGGACAGGGGAGACCGGGGAGCTGTTTTTT.

The genes are TRBV29-1 and TRBJ2-7, with TRBD2 matching 10 bases. The CDR3 loop spans 12 amino acids. V trimming: 4 bases; J trimming: 4 bases; junction bases outside the gene matches: 1. From germline, CDR1 is SQVTM and CDR2 ANQGSEA. CDR3 nucleotide sequence: TGCAGCGTTGGGACTAGCGGATACGAGCAGTACTTC. This codes for CSVGTSGYEQYF.

The J gene is TRBJ1-1, the V gene TRBV6-6; unclear D gene. The V end was cut by 2 bases, the J end by 0 bases, with 13 bases between. CDR1 and CDR2 (germline): MNHNY, SVGAGI (reference sequence). The CDR3 loop spans 16 amino acids. CDR3 protein: CASSYPARSMNTEAFF. The CDR3 bases are TGTGCCAGCAGTTACCCCGCAAGGAGTATGAACACTGAAGCTTTCTTT.

The chain recombines TRBV7-8 with TRBJ2-1; TRBD2 matches 7 bases. Germline V gene lookup returns CDR1 SGHVS and CDR2 FQNEAQ. The CDR3 has 11 residues. J was trimmed by 13 bases and V by 5 bases; bases with no gene match: 5. Here the CDR3 DNA reads TGTGCCAGCAGCATACAGCGGGATCAGTTCTTC. This sequence encodes CASSIQRDQFF.

The V gene is TRBV25-1, the J gene TRBJ1-2, with D maybe TRBD1 (5 bases). V dropped 3 bases and J dropped 1 base, with 12 bases sitting between them. The V gene's germline CDR1 is MGHDK and CDR2 SYGVNS. The CDR3 contains 15 residues. The CDR3 loop is CASSDTGILNYGYTF. The CDR3 DNA is TGTGCCAGCAGTGATACAGGCATCCTTAACTATGGCTACACCTTC.

A note on this clone: Other DNA sequences from this sample encode an identical CDR3 as well. This chain joins TRBV7-2 and TRBJ1-5; 10 bases are shared with TRBD1. Per the germline V gene, CDR1 is SGHTA and CDR2 is FQGNSA. This CDR3 contains 14 residues. The J segment lost 7 bases and the V segment lost 4 bases, leaving 4 bases of the junction unmatched. CDR3 region: CASSSDRGGQPQHF. The CDR3 DNA sequence: TGTGCCAGCAGCTCGGACAGGGGGGGCCAGCCCCAGCATTTT.